The next 28 T cell receptor beta chains were all read from a single sample in a study of CD8+CD57+ T cells in acquired aplastic anemia. The authors sequenced patients whose flow cytometry had shown CD8+CD57+ cell expansion. For CDR3 and TCR beta VDJ profiling, genomic DNA was the template used. TCRdb ran MiXCR on the reads and lists one entry per CDR3 protein. The sample lists about 240,000 distinct CDR3 sequences, around 45% occurring once. The specimen was sorted CD4+, CD8+, or CD8+CD57+ T cells (not recorded which) from PBMCs. These receptors came from a human donor with aplastic anemia.

This clonotype was detected many times. The V gene is TRBV6-1, the J gene TRBJ2-5, with 8 nucleotides matching TRBD2. With 2 bases clipped from V and 2 bases from J, the junction kept 1 base outside the gene matches. The CDR3 is made up of 14 amino acids. In germline, CDR1 is MNHNS, CDR2 SASEGT. This CDR3 reads CASSERGGQETQYF. The CDR3, as DNA: TGTGCCAGCAGTGAACGGGGGGGGCAAGAGACCCAGTACTTC.

In regard to this clonotype: A read error may produce the germline difference seen at one junction end. The chain joins TRBV4-3 to TRBJ1-6; no clear D gene. Per the germline V gene, CDR1 is LGHNA and CDR2 is YSLEER. The CDR3 has 14 amino acids. CDR3 amino acids: CASSRRRYNSPLRF. The CDR3, as DNA: TGCGCCAGCAGCCGCAGGAGGTATAATTCACCCCTCCGCTTT.

This chain joins TRBV7-8 and TRBJ1-6; 11 nucleotides match TRBD1. V shed 5 bases and J 8 bases; nucleotides not matched to a gene: 5. This CDR3 is built from 15 residues. The germline CDR1 and CDR2 sequences are SGHVS and FQNEAQ. The CDR3 protein is CASSPRTGGHSPLHF. CDR3 nucleotide sequence: TGTGCCAGCAGCCCAAGGACAGGGGGCCATTCACCCCTCCACTTT.

The chain is built from TRBV7-2 and TRBJ1-1; D unclear. From germline, CDR1 is SGHTA and CDR2 FQGNSA. The V end lost 3 bases, the J end lost 4 bases, and 3 bases lay between the germline ends. The CDR3 totals 11 residues. The CDR3 sequence: CASSFVTEAFF. The CDR3 DNA sequence: TGTGCCAGCAGCTTCGTCACTGAAGCTTTCTTT.

The CDR3 reads CSLGTAYEQYF. DNA for the CDR3: TGCAGTTTAGGGACAGCCTACGAGCAGTACTTC. V and J are TRBV29-1 and TRBJ2-7, with 7 bases aligning to TRBD1. Germline loops: CDR1 SQVTM, CDR2 ANQGSEA. CDR3 length equals 11 residues.

The chain employs TRBV7-2 and TRBJ2-3, with TRBD2 matching over 16 bases. Germline V gene data show CDR1 as SGHTA and CDR2 as FQGNSA. V shed 2 bases, J shed 4 bases, and the junction held 3 bases outside the gene matches. The CDR3 sequence is 17 residues long. The CDR3 DNA reads as TGTGCCAGCAGCTTAACGGGACTAGCGGGGGGGGCAGATACGCAGTATTTT. Translating it yields CASSLTGLAGGADTQYF. The complete variable domain, with remaining parts taken from reference TRBV7-2 and TRBJ2-3, reads GAGVSQSPSNKVTEKGKDVELRCDPISGHTALYWYRQSLGQGLEFLIYFQGNSAPDKSGLPSDRFSAERTGGSVSTLTIQRTQQEDSAVYLCASSLTGLAGGADTQYFGPGTRLTVL.

V usage is TRBV5-1 and J usage is TRBJ2-5; TRBD1 aligns across 8 bases. V was pared by 0 bases and J by 2 bases, with 6 bases of the junction left unmatched. CDR3 size: 16 residues. In germline, CDR1 is SGHRS, CDR2 YFSETQ. CDR3 region: CASSLAGGTGQETQYF. The CDR3 DNA is TGCGCCAGCAGCTTGGCGGGCGGGACAGGACAAGAGACCCAGTACTTC.

Details on this clonotype: A much more abundant neighbour one base away suggests this may be a read error. Here the CDR3 DNA reads TGCAGTGCTAGAGCCCCGGGGGGGCTAGGTACGCAGTATTTT. As protein: CSARAPGGLGTQYF. The rearrangement uses TRBV20-1 and TRBJ2-3; the match to TRBD2 covers 8 bases. V trimming: 1 base; J trimming: 8 bases; junction bases outside the gene matches: 8. The CDR3 contains 14 residues. Germline V lookup: CDR1 DFQATT, CDR2 SNEGSKA (reference sequence).

The DNA for the CDR3 is TGCAGTGCTAGACTAGCGGGAGGGAACACAGATACGCAGTATTTT. Amino acid sequence: CSARLAGGNTDTQYF. The V call is TRBV20-1, the J call TRBJ2-3, with 12 bases fitting TRBD2. Losses at the gene ends were 2 bases for V and 2 bases for J; bases not matched to a gene: 2. Germline V gene data show CDR1 as DFQATT and CDR2 as SNEGSKA (reference sequence). CDR3 length: 15 residues.

The chain recombines TRBV19 with TRBJ1-6; 7 nucleotides agree with TRBD1. The CDR3 runs to 15 residues. J gave up 7 bases and V 6 bases, and 9 bases lay outside the gene matches. In germline, CDR1 is LNHDA, CDR2 SQIVND (reference sequence). This CDR3 reads CASRGTEQPNSPLHF. The CDR3 DNA is TGTGCCAGTAGGGGGACAGAGCAGCCCAATTCACCCCTCCACTTT.

This clonotype was counted ten times or more. This chain uses TRBV4-3 with TRBJ2-1, with D possibly TRBD1 on 6 matching bases. The V gene's germline CDR1 is LGHNA and CDR2 YSLEER. There are 16 residues in the CDR3. Trimming shortened V by 1 base and J by 9 bases, and 19 bases separated the two germline ends. The CDR3 reads CASSQGFLDRRAEQFF. The CDR3 DNA reads TGCGCCAGCAGCCAAGGCTTTCTGGACAGAAGGGCTGAGCAGTTCTTC.

This clonotype was detected ten times or more. The CDR3 reads CASSFRGASYNEQFF. CDR3 bases: TGTGCCAGCAGCTTCAGGGGAGCGTCCTACAATGAGCAGTTCTTC. The chain is built from TRBV7-8 and TRBJ2-1; weak D call: TRBD1 (6 bases). With 3 bases removed from V and 1 base from J, the gap between germline ends came to 10 bases. The germline CDR1 and CDR2 sequences are SGHVS and FQNEAQ. The CDR3 is made up of 15 amino acids.

This clonotype was counted ten times or more. This chain uses TRBV7-8 with TRBJ2-1; D gene uncertain. The CDR3 covers 14 residues. V lost 2 bases and J 1 base, leaving 6 bases between the germline ends. Germline V gene sequence: CDR1 SGHVS, CDR2 FQNEAQ. CDR3 DNA sequence: TGTGCCAGCAGCTTACCAGGATCCTACAATGAGCAGTTCTTC. Protein product: CASSLPGSYNEQFF. Supplemented by reference TRBV7-8 and TRBJ2-1, the full variable domain reads GAGVSQSPRYKVAKRGQDVALRCDPISGHVSLFWYQQALGQGPEFLTYFQNEAQLDKSGLPSDRFFAERPEGSVSTLKIQRTQQEDSAVYLCASSLPGSYNEQFFGPGTRLTVL.

The sample holds many counts of this clonotype. The V gene is TRBV13, the J gene TRBJ1-6, with no clear D. CDR3 length: 14 residues. The V end lost 5 bases, the J end lost 7 bases, and 12 bases lay between the germline ends. The germline V gene encodes CDR1 PRHDT and CDR2 FYEKMQ (reference sequence). As DNA, the CDR3 is TGTGCCAGCAGCCTATATAGCGGGAATTCACCCCTCCACTTT. Translation gives CASSLYSGNSPLHF.

The chain employs TRBV10-2 and TRBJ2-7; a weak D match, TRBD2 (5 bases). Trimming cost V 1 base and J 4 bases, with 8 bases left between them. The CDR3 loop spans 13 amino acids. CDR1 WSHSY and CDR2 SAAADI come from the germline V gene. This CDR3 is CASSEFGGYEQYF. The CDR3 nucleotides read TGCGCCAGCAGTGAGTTTGGCGGGTACGAGCAGTACTTC.

The chain is built from TRBV2 and TRBJ2-6; the match to TRBD1 covers 7 bases. There are 15 residues in the CDR3. With 8 bases clipped from V and 2 bases from J, the junction kept 6 bases outside the gene matches. Germline V CDR1 and CDR2: SNHLY, FYNNEI. As DNA, the CDR3 is TGTGCCAGCCTCAGTGACAGGGCTGGGGCCAACGTCCTGACTTTC. This encodes CASLSDRAGANVLTF.

The V and J genes are TRBV6-6 and TRBJ2-7; no reliable D call. Trimming shortened V by 2 bases and J by 8 bases, and 7 bases separated the two germline ends. CDR1 is MNHNY, CDR2 SVGAGI, per germline (reference sequence). This CDR3 region has 11 residues. The CDR3 loop is CASSYGPQQYF. The DNA of the CDR3 is TGTGCCAGCAGTTACGGTCCCCAGCAGTACTTC.

V gene TRBV29-1 combines with J gene TRBJ1-2; D is undetermined. V was trimmed by 3 bases and J by 0 bases, leaving 17 bases between them. This CDR3 is 16 amino acids long. The germline V gene has CDR1 SQVTM and CDR2 ANQGSEA. The DNA of the CDR3 is TGCAGCGTTGACGATTGGTCCGGACCCGCTAACTATGGCTACACCTTC. This gives the protein CSVDDWSGPANYGYTF.

The chain recombines TRBV11-2 with TRBJ1-3; D is unresolved. The germline V gene encodes CDR1 SGHAT and CDR2 FQNNGV. This CDR3 is 15 amino acids long. The V end lost 5 bases, the J end lost 1 base, and 12 bases lay between the germline ends. The CDR3 sequence is CASSLVPVSGNTIYF. In DNA form, the CDR3 reads TGTGCCAGCAGCCTAGTCCCAGTGTCTGGAAACACCATATATTTT.

The rearrangement uses TRBV3-1 and TRBJ1-1, with unresolved D. Looked up from germline, CDR1 is LGHDT and CDR2 is YNNKEL (reference sequence). The CDR3 loop spans 13 amino acids. With 4 bases removed from V and 1 base from J, the gap between germline ends came to 7 bases. CDR3 sequence: CASSRDWNTEAFF. CDR3 nucleotide sequence: TGTGCCAGCAGCCGAGATTGGAACACTGAAGCTTTCTTT.

This clonotype was found many times. The chain links TRBV7-8 to TRBJ2-7; D uncertain. CDR3 length equals 15 residues. V lost 5 bases and J 3 bases, leaving 17 bases between the germline ends. Germline CDR1 and CDR2: SGHVS and FQNEAQ. CDR3 nucleotide sequence: TGTGCCAGCAGCCCGCAGTCGGACGGCTACTACGAGCAGTACTTC. Residues: CASSPQSDGYYEQYF.

In its sample, this clonotype was seen many times. The CDR3 region is CASSPRERGGRHEQYF. Written as DNA, the CDR3 is TGTGCCAGCAGCCCCCGGGAGAGGGGAGGAAGGCACGAGCAGTACTTC. This chain links TRBV7-2 with TRBJ2-7; D is perhaps TRBD2 (6 bases). Germline V CDR1 and CDR2: SGHTA, FQGNSA. CDR3 size: 16 residues. V lost 5 bases, J lost 5 bases, and 22 bases lay in between.

The table lists this clonotype with a few counts. V is TRBV27 and J is TRBJ2-7; 8 positions agree with TRBD1. After removal of 6 bases from V and 3 bases from J, the junction contained 10 bases not matched to a gene. The germline CDR1 and CDR2 sequences are MNHEY and SMNVEV (reference sequence). CDR3 size: 15 residues. CDR3 DNA sequence: TGTGCCAGCAGAGGAACCGACAGGGGTCTCTACGAGCAGTACTTC. Protein sequence: CASRGTDRGLYEQYF.

This clonotype was recorded at least ten times. This chain connects TRBV24-1 to TRBJ1-5; 8 nucleotides match TRBD1. Trimming cost V 9 bases and J 4 bases; bases outside gene matches: 1. CDR3 size: 12 residues. Germline loops: CDR1 KGHDR, CDR2 SFDVKD. The CDR3 coding sequence is TGTGCCACCGGACAGGGTAATCAGCCCCAGCATTTT. Translating gives CATGQGNQPQHF.

This clonotype was recorded a few times. The chain is built from TRBV3-1 and TRBJ2-5; possible D gene TRBD2, 6 bases. CDR1 and CDR2 (germline): LGHDT, YNNKEL (reference sequence). V dropped 2 bases and J dropped 0 bases, with 16 bases sitting between them. The CDR3 length is 17 residues. This CDR3 reads CASSQRTSGAHQETQYF. The CDR3 DNA follows: TGTGCCAGCAGCCAAAGGACCTCGGGAGCGCACCAAGAGACCCAGTACTTC.

This clonotype appeared many times. J is TRBJ1-2 and V is TRBV7-6, with D possibly matching TRBD1 (6 bases). V was shortened by 2 bases and J by 4 bases, with 17 bases between the two germline ends. This CDR3 contains 16 residues. Germline V gene sequence: CDR1 SGHVS, CDR2 FNYEAQ. CDR3 in amino acids: CASSLTKGTSPYGYTF. CDR3 in DNA: TGTGCCAGCAGCTTAACAAAAGGGACAAGCCCCTATGGCTACACCTTC.

The V call is TRBV7-9, the J call TRBJ2-7; 8 positions match TRBD2. With V trimmed by 2 bases and J by 4 bases, 4 bases remained unmatched. CDR3 length: 14 amino acids. Germline V gene data show CDR1 as SEHNR and CDR2 as FQNEAQ (reference sequence). The CDR3 loop is CASSLLRGAYEQYF. The CDR3 coding sequence is TGTGCCAGCAGCTTATTGCGGGGGGCTTACGAGCAGTACTTC.

About this clonotype: This may arise from a read error, as a much more abundant clone is one base away. The gene calls are TRBV5-1 and TRBJ1-1; D is unresolved. Germline CDR1 reads SGHRS; CDR2 reads YFSETQ. CDR3 length equals 11 residues. V lost 2 bases to trimming and J lost 7 bases, with 6 bases between them. CDR3 protein: CASSFRSEAFF. CDR3 sequence (DNA): TGCGCCAGCAGCTTCAGGAGTGAAGCTTTCTTT.